One and the same sample provided the 32 T cell receptor beta chains below, sequenced in a study of T cells in Graves' hyperthyroidism and ophthalmopathy. Using RNA transcripts as the source, TCR beta CDR3 regions were amplified. First-round RT-PCR with HTBI primers amplified the TCR CDR3 region. In TCRdb, the multiplex PCR reads were re-called with MiXCR into one record per CDR3 protein. The sample holds over 350,000 distinct CDR3 sequences, about 18% seen once. Sequenced: blood. All receptors come from a man younger than 30 with Graves' ophthalmopathy.

At least ten counts were recorded for this clonotype. CDR3 protein: CASSRDRDAGGYTF. The CDR3 nucleotides are TGCGCCAGCAGCCGGGACAGGGACGCCGGGGGCTACACCTTC. This sequence joins TRBV5-1 and TRBJ1-2; 9 bases are shared with TRBD1. The CDR3 loop spans 14 amino acids. V gave up 4 bases and J gave up 8 bases; unmatched junction bases: 9. Germline V gene sequence: CDR1 SGHRS, CDR2 YFSETQ.

In this sample, this clonotype turned up many times. The chain combines TRBV7-2 with TRBJ2-7; weak D call: TRBD2 (6 bases). Between the trimmed V and J ends, which lost 3 bases and 3 bases, there was a span of 12 bases. The CDR3 is made up of 14 amino acids. Per the germline V gene, CDR1 is SGHTA and CDR2 is FQGNSA. Here the CDR3 reads CASSFGGVNYEQYF. The CDR3 coding sequence is TGTGCCAGCAGCTTCGGCGGGGTTAACTACGAGCAGTACTTC.

Many counts were recorded for this clonotype. The chain employs TRBV7-8 and TRBJ2-7; the D is unclear. Germline V gene sequence: CDR1 SGHVS, CDR2 FQNEAQ. The CDR3 is made up of 13 amino acids. Trimming removed 2 bases at V and 3 bases at J, with 8 bases between. The CDR3 reads CASSLTSLYEQYF. The DNA of the CDR3 is TGTGCCAGCAGCTTAACGTCCCTCTACGAGCAGTACTTC. Filled out from reference TRBV7-8 and TRBJ2-7, the complete variable domain reads GAGVSQSPRYKVAKRGQDVALRCDPISGHVSLFWYQQALGQGPEFLTYFQNEAQLDKSGLPSDRFFAERPEGSVSTLKIQRTQQEDSAVYLCASSLTSLYEQYFGPGTRLTVT.

The table lists this clonotype with many counts. The rearrangement uses TRBV12-3 or TRBV12-4 and TRBJ1-1, with unresolved D. The CDR3 spans 16 residues. V was trimmed by 2 bases and J by 1 base, leaving 14 bases between them. As DNA, the CDR3 is TGTGCCAGCAGTTTATATAGGGCCCCGAAGAACACTGAAGCTTTCTTT. This gives the protein CASSLYRAPKNTEAFF.

This chain connects TRBV7-9 to TRBJ1-1, with TRBD1 matching over 8 bases. CDR3 length: 11 residues. J lost 6 bases, V lost 11 bases, and 5 bases had no gene match. Germline CDR1 and CDR2: SEHNR and FQNEAQ (reference sequence). DNA for the CDR3: TGTGCCGCCAAGACAGGGGCTGAAGCTTTCTTT. It codes for CAAKTGAEAFF.

In its sample, this clonotype was seen many times. The chain employs TRBV5-6 and TRBJ1-1, with D perhaps TRBD1 (6 bases). The CDR3 has 12 amino acids. Germline V gives CDR1 SGHDT, CDR2 YYEEEE. V dropped 0 bases and J dropped 8 bases, with 8 bases sitting between them. CDR3 amino acids: CASSLEGGEAFF. CDR3 sequence (DNA): TGTGCCAGCAGCTTGGAGGGGGGCGAAGCTTTCTTT.

Notes on this clonotype: The junction departs from the called germline gene at one end, perhaps through a read error. The V call is TRBV13, the J call TRBJ1-5, with a weak D call TRBD1 (5 bases). Germline-derived CDR1 and CDR2 are PRHDT and FYEKMQ (reference sequence). This CDR3 region has 15 residues. CDR3 sequence (DNA): TGTGCCAGCAGCGCCGGGACCTATAGCAATCAGCTCCAGCATTTT. Its translation is CASSAGTYSNQLQHF.

This clonotype was seen repeatedly, ten times or more. This chain uses TRBV15 with TRBJ1-1, with D hard to call. The CDR3 loop spans 13 amino acids. Between the trimmed V and J ends, which lost 3 bases and 1 base, there was a span of 6 bases. Germline CDR1 and CDR2: LNHNV and YYDKDF (reference sequence). The CDR3: CATSSRRNTEAFF. In nucleotides, the CDR3 is TGTGCCACCAGCAGTCGCAGGAACACTGAAGCTTTCTTT.

The rearrangement uses TRBV6-1 and TRBJ1-5; D is ambiguous. Germline V CDR1 and CDR2: MNHNS, SASEGT. V was trimmed by 3 bases and J by 1 base, leaving 10 bases between them. The length of the CDR3 is 15 residues. The CDR3 region is CASSDAQTSNQPQHF. CDR3 coding DNA: TGTGCCAGCAGTGATGCACAGACAAGCAATCAGCCCCAGCATTTT.

Notes on this clonotype: A read error is possible here, since a much larger clone lies one base away. The chain couples TRBV27 to TRBJ2-7; possibly TRBD1 for D (6 bases). The CDR3 is made up of 15 amino acids. Per germline, CDR1 MNHEY and CDR2 SMNVEV (reference sequence). This CDR3 reads CVSRGAGTPSYEQYF. In DNA form, the CDR3 reads TGTGTCAGCCGGGGTGCCGGGACACCCTCCTACGAGCAGTACTTC.

In DNA form, the CDR3 reads TGTGCCAGTAACCATCAGGGGACCTACAATGAGCAGTTCTTC. This sequence encodes CASNHQGTYNEQFF. V is TRBV19 and J is TRBJ2-1; D is possibly TRBD1 (6 bases). V lost 7 bases and J lost 2, with 12 bases in between. The length of the CDR3 is 14 residues. Germline CDR1 LNHDA, CDR2 SQIVND (reference sequence).

J is TRBJ2-7 and V is TRBV12-3 or TRBV12-4, with 7 positions matching TRBD2. The CDR3 runs to 15 residues. Trimming took 5 bases from V and 1 from J; bases not matched to a gene: 8. CDR3 residues: CASSVFWGGSYEQYF. In nucleotides, the CDR3 is TGTGCCAGCAGTGTTTTCTGGGGGGGGTCCTACGAGCAGTACTTC.

This clonotype occurred a few times. The rearrangement uses TRBV4-1 and TRBJ1-3, with D uncertain. Deletions cut 1 base from V and 1 base from J, with 11 bases between. Germline lookup yields CDR1 MGHRA and CDR2 YSYEKL. This CDR3 spans 16 amino acids. The CDR3 reads CASSQVLGVSGNTIYF. In DNA form, the CDR3 reads TGCGCCAGCAGCCAAGTTTTAGGTGTTTCTGGAAACACCATATATTTT.

This clonotype appeared a few times. The chain employs TRBV29-1 and TRBJ2-1; possibly TRBD1 for D (6 bases). The CDR3 runs 12 residues. The germline V gene has CDR1 SQVTM and CDR2 ANQGSEA. Trimming cost V 6 bases and J 12 bases, with 18 bases left between them. The CDR3 sequence: CSVINRALGQFF. CDR3 bases: TGCAGCGTCATTAACAGGGCCCTGGGGCAGTTCTTC.

V and J are TRBV19 and TRBJ2-5; 9 bases are a match to TRBD1. The CDR3 length is 12 residues. V lost 10 bases and J lost 5; bases outside the gene matches: 5. Germline-derived CDR1 and CDR2 are LNHDA and SQIVND (reference sequence). The CDR3 spells CATRTGVETQYF. The CDR3 DNA reads TGTGCCACTCGGACAGGGGTTGAGACCCAGTACTTC.

Many counts were recorded for this clonotype. The V gene is TRBV7-9, the J gene TRBJ1-6; no reliable D call. V gave up 4 bases and J gave up 7 bases, with 14 bases separating them. CDR1 and CDR2 (germline): SEHNR, FQNEAQ (reference sequence). CDR3 length equals 15 residues. CDR3 nucleotide sequence: TGTGCCAGCAGCTATAGGCTAGAGGGCAATTCACCCCTCCACTTT. Translation gives CASSYRLEGNSPLHF.

This clonotype was picked up a small number of times. V usage is TRBV5-1 and J usage is TRBJ2-2; the match to TRBD2 covers 12 bases. The V gene end was trimmed by 4 bases and the J gene end by 7 bases; junction bases not matched to a gene: 5. This CDR3 has 15 residues. Germline assignment: CDR1 SGHRS and CDR2 YFSETQ. This CDR3 reads CASSPGTSGYGELFF. The CDR3 DNA sequence: TGCGCCAGCAGCCCCGGGACTAGCGGGTACGGGGAGCTGTTTTTT.

This chain joins TRBV18 and TRBJ2-5, with a possible D match to TRBD1 (5 bases). V lost 2 bases to trimming and J lost 4 bases, with 14 bases between them. This CDR3 is built from 15 residues. Germline values: CDR1 KGHSH, CDR2 LQKENI. For the CDR3, the DNA is TGTGCCAGCTCACCAAGTCAGGGTACCGGAGAGACCCAGTACTTC. It yields the protein CASSPSQGTGETQYF. Combining the CDR3 with reference TRBV18 and TRBJ2-5 gives the whole variable domain NAGVMQNPRHLVRRRGQEARLRCSPMKGHSHVYWYRQLPEEGLKFMVYLQKENIIDESGMPKERFSAEFPKEGPSILRIQQVVRGDSAAYFCASSPSQGTGETQYFGPGTRLLVL.

V gene TRBV5-8 combines with J gene TRBJ2-2; no reliable D call. Trimming left V 4 bases short and J 0 bases short, with 13 bases between. This CDR3 contains 16 residues. CDR1 and CDR2 from the germline V gene are SGHTS and YDEGEE. As DNA, the CDR3 is TGTGCCAGCAGCCCGCTGGGGAAATCGAACACCGGGGAGCTGTTTTTT. Amino acid sequence: CASSPLGKSNTGELFF.

This clonotype appeared a few times. This sequence joins TRBV19 and TRBJ1-4; D ambiguous. The CDR3 is 13 amino acids. Trimming stripped 7 bases from V and 6 bases from J, with 12 bases between. Germline loops: CDR1 LNHDA, CDR2 SQIVND (reference sequence). CDR3 in DNA: TGTGCCAGTAAGCGGTCCACTTATGAAAAACTGTTTTTT. Its protein product is CASKRSTYEKLFF.

This clonotype was seen ten or more times. The CDR3 is CASSWIDTDTQYF. Written as DNA, the CDR3 is TGTGCCAGCAGCTGGATAGACACAGATACGCAGTATTTT. The rearrangement links TRBV7-3 to TRBJ2-3, with D unresolved. The CDR3 has 13 residues. Trimming took off 4 bases at V and 2 bases at J, with 7 bases between the two ends. The germline CDR1 and CDR2 sequences are SGHTA and FQGTGA.

The count of this clonotype is one. J is TRBJ2-1 and V is TRBV9; a weak D match, TRBD2 (6 bases). Deletions cut 0 bases from V and 8 bases from J, with 15 bases between. This CDR3 contains 15 residues. Germline V gives CDR1 SGDLS, CDR2 YYNGEE. This chain's CDR3 is CASSVVLAGSDEQFF. CDR3 nucleotide sequence: TGTGCCAGCAGCGTAGTACTAGCAGGGAGTGATGAGCAGTTCTTC.

Notes on this clonotype: The junction does not match germline at one end; this may be a read error. This chain joins TRBV25-1 and TRBJ2-5; 8 bases match TRBD1. Germline V gene sequence: CDR1 MGHDK, CDR2 SYGVNS. The CDR3 covers 14 residues. The CDR3 coding sequence is TGTGCCAGCAGTGAACGGACAGGGCAAGAGACCCAGCACTTC. Translating gives CASSERTGQETQHF. The full variable domain, with the rest looked up from reference TRBV25-1 and TRBJ2-5, is EADIYQTPRYLVIGTGKKITLECSQTMGHDKMYWYQQDPGMELHLIHYSYGVNSTEKGDLSSESTVSRIRTEHFPLTLESARPSHTSQYLCASSERTGQETQHFGPGTRLLVL.

This clonotype was recorded at least ten times. J is TRBJ2-2 and V is TRBV5-1; D gene uncertain. Germline CDR1 and CDR2: SGHRS and YFSETQ. This CDR3 spans 14 amino acids. V lost 8 bases and J 3 bases, leaving 14 bases between the germline ends. The CDR3 DNA reads TGCGCCAGTGCGACCAGGTTGGACACCGGGGAGCTGTTTTTT. Encoded protein: CASATRLDTGELFF.

This clonotype occurred a few times. The J gene is TRBJ1-5, the V gene TRBV6-6; no definite D call. V lost 2 bases and J lost 4, with 12 bases in between. There are 15 residues in the CDR3. Per the germline V gene, CDR1 is MNHNY and CDR2 is SVGAGI (reference sequence). This chain's CDR3 is CASSYRTVTNQPQHF. CDR3 sequence (DNA): TGTGCCAGCAGTTACAGGACTGTGACGAATCAGCCCCAGCATTTT.

There are many counts of this clonotype. The rearrangement uses TRBV12-3 or TRBV12-4 and TRBJ1-6, with 7 bases identical to TRBD1. The V segment lost 6 bases and the J segment 7 bases; nucleotides outside the gene matches: 6. This CDR3 comprises 14 residues. CDR3 in DNA: TGTGCCAGCAGAACCGGGACAGAAAATTCACCCCTCCACTTT. Amino acids: CASRTGTENSPLHF.

This clonotype was observed many times. The genes are TRBV11-1 and TRBJ2-3; 13 nucleotides align to TRBD2. The CDR3 runs 16 residues. Germline values: CDR1 SGHAT, CDR2 FQDESV (reference sequence). The J segment lost 2 bases and the V segment lost 5 bases, leaving 4 bases of the junction unmatched. Written as DNA, the CDR3 is TGTGCCAGCAGCCCAGGGACTAGCGGGGACACAGATACGCAGTATTTT. Its translation is CASSPGTSGDTDTQYF.

This clonotype was seen repeatedly, ten times or more. V and J are TRBV12-3 or TRBV12-4 and TRBJ1-2; D uncertain. The CDR3 sequence is 13 residues long. V was cut by 6 bases and J by 2 bases, with 10 bases left in between. CDR3 sequence reads: CASSPGGNYGYTF. CDR3 nucleotides: TGTGCCAGCAGCCCGGGCGGAAACTATGGCTACACCTTC.

This clonotype appeared many times. The chain joins TRBV12-3 or TRBV12-4 to TRBJ2-1; 9 nucleotides match TRBD1. V gave up 7 bases and J gave up 4 bases; unmatched junction bases: 8. The CDR3 sequence is 15 residues long. The CDR3 coding sequence is TGTGCCAGCACTAATGACAGGGGGAGTTACAATGAGCAGTTCTTC. This gives the protein CASTNDRGSYNEQFF.

This clonotype was recorded many times. CDR3 bases: TGTGCCAGCAGCTTAGTGAAGGGGGCGGGCAATCAGCCCCAGCATTTT. This translates into CASSLVKGAGNQPQHF. The genes are TRBV11-2 and TRBJ1-5, with 7 bases fitting TRBD1. Trimming took 1 base from V and 2 from J; bases not matched to a gene: 5. CDR3 length equals 16 residues. Per germline, CDR1 SGHAT and CDR2 FQNNGV.

This clonotype has at least ten counts. The chain couples TRBV6-6 to TRBJ2-1; no reliable D call. Germline V gives CDR1 MNHNY, CDR2 SVGAGI (reference sequence). The CDR3 is 13 residues long. V was cut by 2 bases and J by 4 bases, with 6 bases left in between. This chain's CDR3 is CASSYGVYNEQFF. In DNA, the CDR3 is TGTGCCAGCAGTTACGGCGTTTACAATGAGCAGTTCTTC.

This clonotype was counted at least ten times. The chain recombines TRBV20-1 with TRBJ1-5, with D uncertain. CDR3 length equals 15 residues. Germline V lookup: CDR1 DFQATT, CDR2 SNEGSKA (reference sequence). Trimming cost V 6 bases and J 4 bases, with 19 bases left between them. The CDR3 region has the DNA TGCAGTGCCTCTGGCTTTAAATATTATAATCAGCCCCAGCATTTT. Translating gives CSASGFKYYNQPQHF.